These T cell receptor beta chains were read from a single sample in a study of regulatory T cells in long-lasting Graves disease. TCRdb reanalysed the multiplex PCR reads using MiXCR and keeps one entry per CDR3 protein. The data contain about 210,000 distinct CDR3 sequences, about 19% of them singletons. In addition, the sample was reused for a study of T cells in Graves' hyperthyroidism and ophthalmopathy.

Sequenced material: peripheral blood mononuclear cells (PBMCs), taken at new diagnosis, from a patient treated with antithyroid drugs. The receptors were sampled from a woman under 40 with Graves disease. The CDR3 runs from the conserved cysteine through the conserved F or W. The D gene is left open where the match is weak. Size values are once, few and many counts, or a class for expanded clones, and some rows have none.

CDR3	DNA	J	size	V	D
CSAPLRTQNTEAFF	TGCAGTGCTCCACTCCGGACGCAGAACACTGAAGCTTTCTTT	TRBJ1-1	many	TRBV20-1	.
CASSRQGYGELFF	TGTGCCAGCAGCCGACAGGGGTACGGGGAGCTGTTTTTT	TRBJ2-2	many	TRBV14	TRBD1
CASSESLAVNSYEQYF	TGTGCCAGCAGTGAAAGCCTAGCGGTTAACTCCTACGAGCAGTACTTC	TRBJ2-7	once	TRBV2	TRBD2
CASSRHGRAGNQPQHF	TGTGCCAGCAGCCGTCACGGGCGTGCGGGCAATCAGCCCCAGCATTTT	TRBJ1-5	many	TRBV27	.
CASSSGTGVQNYGYTF	TGTGCCAGCAGTTCAGGAACAGGGGTTCAAAACTATGGCTACACCTTC	TRBJ1-2	many	TRBV6-5	TRBD1
CASSSDRVGMGTDTQYF	TGTGCCAGCAGTTCGGACAGGGTGGGTATGGGCACAGATACGCAGTATTTT	TRBJ2-3	many	TRBV28	TRBD1
CASSSGGGGPPQHF	TGTGCCAGCAGCTCAGGGGGAGGCGGCCCGCCCCAGCATTTT	TRBJ1-5	many	TRBV28	TRBD1
CASSLVLAGVGFDNEQFF	TGCGCCAGCAGCTTGGTACTAGCGGGAGTTGGGTTCGACAATGAGCAGTTCTTC	TRBJ2-1	.	TRBV5-1	TRBD2
CASSLHQTANTEAFF	TGTGCCAGCAGCCTACATCAGACAGCGAACACTGAAGCTTTCTTT	TRBJ1-1	many	TRBV11-3	.
CATAPGPNTEELFF	TGTGCCACCGCGCCGGGACCGAACACCGAGGAGCTGTTTTTT	TRBJ2-2	many	TRBV15	.
CASSDSGGINGQFF	TGTGCCAGCAGTGACTCCGGGGGAATAAATGGGCAGTTCTTC	TRBJ2-1	.	TRBV6-4	.
CASSVTRSPATDTQYF	TGTGCCAGCAGCGTAACCCGAAGCCCCGCCACAGATACGCAGTATTTT	TRBJ2-3	.	TRBV9	.
CASRSGSYSNQPQHF	TGTGCCAGCAGATCAGGGTCTTATAGCAATCAGCCCCAGCATTTT	TRBJ1-5	many	TRBV27	.
CASSREGAGANVLTF	TGTGCCAGCAGCCGTGAGGGAGCTGGGGCCAACGTCCTGACTTTC	TRBJ2-6	many	TRBV11-3	.
CASSLVLRAQETQYF	TGTGCCAGCAGCTTGGTTCTGAGAGCACAAGAGACCCAGTACTTC	TRBJ2-5	many	TRBV5-5	.
CSASDLRGTGNTIYF	TGCAGTGCTAGTGATCTGAGGGGGACGGGAAACACCATATATTTT	TRBJ1-3	many	TRBV20-1	.
CASSPDRKTQYF	TGTGCCAGCTCACCCGACCGAAAGACCCAGTACTTC	TRBJ2-5	many	TRBV18	.
CASSVMGANVLTF	TGTGCCAGCAGTGTGATGGGGGCCAACGTCCTGACTTTC	TRBJ2-6	.	TRBV6-1	.
CASSLRDSLITGELFF	TGTGCCAGCAGTTTAAGGGACTCACTTATTACCGGGGAGCTGTTTTTT	TRBJ2-2	many	TRBV28	.
CASSFRQGAQPQHF	TGTGCCAGCAGCTTCCGACAGGGGGCTCAGCCCCAGCATTTT	TRBJ1-5	.	TRBV5-5	TRBD1
CASSVEGGTSGGATTDTQYF	TGTGCCAGCAGCGTAGAGGGGGGGACTAGCGGGGGGGCAACGACAGATACGCAGTATTTT	TRBJ2-3	many	TRBV9	TRBD2
CASSLVHNSGNTIYF	TGTGCCAGCAGCTTGGTGCATAACTCTGGAAACACCATATATTTT	TRBJ1-3	many	TRBV5-4	.
CASFSTGAGEQFF	TGTGCCAGCTTTAGTACAGGGGCGGGTGAGCAGTTCTTC	TRBJ2-1	many	TRBV6-1	TRBD1
CASSMRQGHTEAFF	TGTGCCAGTAGTATGAGGCAGGGGCACACTGAAGCTTTCTTT	TRBJ1-1	many	TRBV19	.
CASSEALSMGFYEQYF	TGTGCCAGCAGTGAAGCGCTCTCGATGGGGTTCTACGAGCAGTACTTC	TRBJ2-7	many	TRBV6-1	.
CASSYKTGGNYGYTF	TGTGCCAGCAGTTACAAGACAGGGGGAAACTATGGCTACACCTTC	TRBJ1-2	.	TRBV6-2/TRBV6-3	TRBD1
CASSPRSTLSYEQYF	TGTGCCAGCAGCCCCCGCTCGACCCTCTCCTACGAGCAGTACTTC	TRBJ2-7	many	TRBV6-2/TRBV6-3	.
CSAEVTGRGLFF	TGCAGTGCCGAGGTTACAGGGCGAGGACTGTTTTTT	TRBJ1-4	many	TRBV20-1	.
CSVGSLSTDTQYF	TGCAGCGTGGGTAGCCTTAGCACAGATACGCAGTATTTT	TRBJ2-3	many	TRBV29-1	.
CARTGGLAGVDTQYF	TGTGCCAGAACCGGGGGACTAGCGGGAGTGGATACGCAGTATTTT	TRBJ2-3	many	TRBV2	TRBD2
CASRTGTPGYTF	TGTGCCAGTCGGACAGGGACCCCCGGCTACACCTTC	TRBJ1-2	.	TRBV19	TRBD1
CASSLGLAGALGELFF	TGCGCCAGCAGCTTGGGACTAGCGGGAGCCCTCGGGGAGCTGTTTTTT	TRBJ2-2	many	TRBV5-1	TRBD2
CASENTGGRTGELFF	TGCGCCAGCGAAAATACAGGGGGTCGCACCGGGGAGCTGTTTTTT	TRBJ2-2	few	TRBV28	TRBD1
CASSEDLGRVTDTQYF	TGTGCCAGCAGTGAAGATTTGGGCAGAGTCACAGATACGCAGTATTTT	TRBJ2-3	many	TRBV2	.
CASGPLAGGSTDTQYF	TGTGCCAGCGGCCCACTAGCGGGAGGGAGCACAGATACGCAGTATTTT	TRBJ2-3	.	TRBV11-2	TRBD2
CSCMGGAGGIYEQYF	TGCAGCTGTATGGGGGGGGCAGGGGGTATCTACGAGCAGTACTTC	TRBJ2-7	many	TRBV29-1	.
CASIDPLDRGETQYF	TGTGCCAGCATTGACCCTCTCGATCGCGGAGAGACCCAGTACTTC	TRBJ2-5	many	TRBV6-1	.
CARRPGSTDTQYF	TGTGCCCGCCGACCAGGGAGCACAGATACGCAGTATTTT	TRBJ2-3	many	TRBV2	.
CSVEDLPGARNEQFF	TGCAGCGTTGAAGATTTACCGGGAGCGCGGAATGAGCAGTTCTTC	TRBJ2-1	many	TRBV29-1	.
CASSLLRSHEQFF	TGTGCCAGCAGCTTATTGAGGAGTCATGAGCAGTTCTTC	TRBJ2-1	many	TRBV11-3	.
CASSYDSNYGYTF	TGTGCCAGCAGCTACGACAGTAACTATGGCTACACCTTC	TRBJ1-2	many	TRBV11-2	.
CASRDGQGVNTEAFF	TGCGCCAGCAGGGACGGACAGGGGGTGAACACTGAAGCTTTCTTT	TRBJ1-1	.	TRBV4-1	TRBD1
CASSLDRAGGNEQFF	TGTGCCAGCAGCTTAGACAGGGCGGGAGGGAATGAGCAGTTCTTC	TRBJ2-1	.	TRBV7-6	TRBD2